A single sample is the source of the 9 T cell receptor beta chains below, sequenced in a study of identical twins. TCRdb independently ran MiXCR on the 5' RACE reads; one entry per CDR3 protein. Of more than 400,000 distinct CDR3 sequences listed, roughly 15% are singletons. This same sample was also part of a study on yellow fever vaccine responses in identical twins.

The specimen was CD4+ T cells sorted from blood. The receptors derive from a woman younger than 35 in good health.

The V and J genes are TRBV11-2 and TRBJ2-3, with TRBD2 identical over 7 bases. This CDR3 comprises 19 residues. V shed 5 bases, J shed 5 bases, and the junction held 22 bases outside the gene matches. Germline CDR1 reads SGHAT; CDR2 reads FQNNGV. CDR3 protein: CASSPTALSTSVRVDTQYF. In nucleotides, the CDR3 is TGTGCCAGCAGCCCCACAGCCTTGTCAACTAGCGTACGAGTAGATACGCAGTATTTT.

The chain couples TRBV5-1 to TRBJ2-7; D not certain. The V end was cut by 2 bases, the J end by 4 bases, with 22 bases between. Germline V gene lookup returns CDR1 SGHRS and CDR2 YFSETQ. The CDR3 spans 17 residues. The CDR3 sequence is CASSLLTTKALMYEQYV. DNA for the CDR3: TGCGCCAGCAGCTTATTGACAACTAAAGCCCTAATGTACGAGCAGTACGTC.

This clonotype was seen a few times. The chain couples TRBV11-2 to TRBJ2-5, with 10 bases aligning to TRBD2. Germline assignment: CDR1 SGHAT and CDR2 FQNNGV. The CDR3 is made up of 20 amino acids. Unmatched junction bases numbered 21, after V lost 4 bases and J lost 4 bases. The CDR3 bases are TGTGCCAGCAGCTCCCCCCTTGGGCTAGCGGGAGAATATGAGAGAGAGACCCAGTACTTC. This codes for CASSSPLGLAGEYERETQYF.

The chain combines TRBV6-2 or TRBV6-3 with TRBJ2-3; 10 bases line up with TRBD2. Germline values: CDR1 MNHEY, CDR2 SVGEGT. The CDR3 loop spans 20 amino acids. The J segment lost 1 base and the V segment lost 2 bases, leaving 15 bases of the junction unmatched. The chain's CDR3 is CASSYIRPHTGTSGTDTQYF. Written as DNA, the CDR3 is TGTGCCAGCAGTTACATCAGACCCCACACCGGGACTAGCGGCACAGATACGCAGTATTTT.

The chain has TRBV7-9 and TRBJ2-7; 7 bases line up with TRBD2. Germline assignment: CDR1 SEHNR and CDR2 FQNEAQ (reference sequence). The CDR3 consists of 16 residues. V gave up 1 base and J gave up 0 bases; unmatched junction bases: 6. The CDR3 is CASSLGLGGSSYEQYV. The CDR3, as DNA: TGTGCCAGCAGCTTAGGTTTAGGCGGGAGCTCCTACGAGCAGTACGTC.

This clonotype has more than one count but fewer than ten. The chain recombines TRBV29-1 with TRBJ2-5; 7 positions agree with TRBD1. Germline CDR1 reads SQVTM; CDR2 reads ANQGSEA. The CDR3 runs to 13 residues. The ends lost 7 bases at V and 2 bases at J; junction bases unmatched: 7. The DNA for the CDR3 is TGCAGCGCCGAGGGACAGCTTCAAGAGACCCAGTACTTC. Translated, it gives CSAEGQLQETQYF.

At least ten counts were recorded for this clonotype. J is TRBJ2-3 and V is TRBV29-1; D is perhaps TRBD1 or TRBD2 (6 bases each). Germline lookup yields CDR1 SQVTM and CDR2 ANQGSEA. CDR3 length equals 16 residues. The ends were cut back, 7 bases at V and 2 bases at J, with 22 bases in the middle. CDR3 sequence: CSAQGFRGRFTDTQYF. The CDR3 DNA reads as TGCAGCGCCCAAGGGTTCCGGGGGCGGTTCACAGATACGCAGTATTTT.

This rearrangement joins TRBV12-3 or TRBV12-4 to TRBJ2-1; 10 bases are a match to TRBD2. V lost 6 bases to trimming and J lost 5 bases; unmatched junction nucleotides: 13. CDR3 length equals 17 residues. CDR3 amino acids: CASRAPGLATRDNEQFF. CDR3 sequence (DNA): TGTGCCAGCAGGGCCCCGGGACTAGCGACGAGGGACAATGAGCAGTTCTTC.

This clonotype came up a few times. This chain connects TRBV6-1 to TRBJ2-7; the D gene is possibly TRBD1 (6 bases). CDR1 is MNHNS and CDR2 is SASEGT in the germline V gene. With 2 bases removed from V and 10 bases from J, the gap between germline ends came to 12 bases. There are 12 residues in the CDR3. The CDR3 DNA sequence: TGTGCCAGCAGTGAAACAAAGGACAGACAGTACTTC. As protein: CASSETKDRQYF.